These 15 T cell receptor beta chains came from one sample sequenced in a study of T cell repertoires in cytomegalovirus infection (dated by TCRdb to 2018 to 2020). The reads were generated on an Illumina HiSeq 1500. The public reads were run again by TCRdb, first through fastp at Q25 and then through MiXCR, and only productive beta chains were kept. Merged by CDR3 protein, the rows form single entries marked with the most common genes and DNA. This sample comprises 680,000 or so distinct CDR3 sequences, about a third of them detected only once. Jointly, the top ten make up around 2.8% of the sample. Sequencing was done on a sample of PBMCs. The receptors stem from a human donor in good health (CMV status not recorded). Some clones in this sample may be carry-over from other donors' samples.

The chain combines TRBV5-1 with TRBJ1-3, with D possibly matching TRBD1 (6 bases). In germline, CDR1 is SGHRS, CDR2 YFSETQ. The CDR3 extends over 15 amino acids. V lost 3 bases and J lost 0, with 10 bases in between. As DNA, the CDR3 is TGCGCCAGCAGCTACGGACAGATCTCTGGAAACACCATATATTTT. Translated: CASSYGQISGNTIYF.

V usage is TRBV3-1 and J usage is TRBJ1-2, with 8 bases aligning to TRBD1. This CDR3 has 14 amino acids. Trimming cost V 4 bases and J 7 bases; bases outside gene matches: 8. The V gene's germline CDR1 is LGHDT and CDR2 YNNKEL (reference sequence). The CDR3 here is CASSRTTGVSGYTF. In DNA, the CDR3 is TGTGCCAGCAGCCGAACGACAGGGGTGAGTGGCTACACCTTC. Looking up the rest from reference TRBV3-1 and TRBJ1-2 gives the full variable domain: DTAVSQTPKYLVTQMGNDKSIKCEQNLGHDTMYWYKQDSKKFLKIMFSYNNKELIINETVPNRFSPKSPDKAHLNLHINSLELGDSAVYFCASSRTTGVSGYTFGSGTRLTVV.

The rearrangement uses TRBV26 and TRBJ1-5. TRBV26 is a pseudogene segment. This CDR3 contains 17 residues. DNA for the CDR3: TGTGCCAGCAGTTCCCCCGCGGGGAGTATTACGGGTCAGCCCCAGCATTTT. Translating it yields CASSSPAGSITGQPQHF.

The table lists this clonotype with a count of one. The J gene is TRBJ1-2, the V gene TRBV2; D is unclear. The CDR3 is 11 amino acids. Trimming removed 6 bases from V and 6 bases from J, with 8 bases in between. Germline CDR1 is SNHLY and CDR2 is FYNNEI. The CDR3 loop is CASRAQDGYTF. CDR3 nucleotides: TGTGCCAGCAGGGCGCAGGATGGCTACACCTTC.

This clonotype has ten or more counts. The chain recombines TRBV11-2 with TRBJ1-5; D might be TRBD1 (5 bases). This CDR3 comprises 14 residues. V lost 5 bases and J lost 2, with 10 bases in between. Germline V CDR1 and CDR2: SGHAT, FQNNGV. Written as DNA, the CDR3 is TGTGCCAGCAGCCGGGGGTCGGGCAATCAGCCCCAGCATTTT. This sequence encodes CASSRGSGNQPQHF.

In this sample, this clonotype turned up a few times. The V and J genes are TRBV6-8 and TRBJ1-6; 12 nucleotides agree with TRBD1. Germline CDR1 is MNHGY and CDR2 is SAAAGT. This CDR3 has 20 amino acids. V was pared by 2 bases and J by 6 bases, with 14 bases of the junction left unmatched. This chain's CDR3 is CASSYRPPGQGALTNSPLHF. The CDR3 DNA sequence: TGTGCCAGCAGTTACAGACCTCCGGGACAGGGGGCGCTTACTAATTCACCCCTCCACTTT.

This clonotype was seen a handful of times. The chain links TRBV6-5 to TRBJ1-6; TRBD1 matches 11 bases. The trim removed 7 bases at V and 10 bases at J, leaving 12 bases unmatched. The germline V gene has CDR1 MNHEY and CDR2 SVGAGI. The CDR3 loop spans 16 amino acids. This CDR3 reads CASKPGTGGSGSPLHF. The CDR3 DNA reads as TGTGCCAGCAAACCAGGGACAGGGGGTTCGGGATCACCCCTCCACTTT.

This CDR3 is CASATGLAQPQHF. The CDR3 DNA is TGTGCCAGTGCGACAGGGCTAGCTCAGCCCCAGCATTTT. This chain joins TRBV19 and TRBJ1-5; 7 bases align to TRBD1. V was clipped by 8 bases and J by 6 bases; unmatched bases: 7. The CDR3 contains 13 residues. CDR1 is LNHDA and CDR2 is SQIVND in the germline V gene (reference sequence).

The chain employs TRBV20-1 and TRBJ2-3; TRBD2 might be the D (5 bases). The CDR3 is 11 residues long. The V end lost 6 bases, the J end lost 9 bases, and 13 bases lay between the germline ends. From germline, CDR1 is DFQATT and CDR2 SNEGSKA (reference sequence). Here the CDR3 DNA reads TGCAGTGCAGAGAGGGCGAGGACGCAGTATTTT. Protein product: CSAERARTQYF.

This clonotype has just a few counts. This rearrangement joins TRBV28 to TRBJ2-7, with D perhaps TRBD1 (5 bases). From germline, CDR1 is MDHEN and CDR2 SYDVKM. V lost 6 bases and J 2 bases, leaving 17 bases between the germline ends. CDR3 length: 15 residues. CDR3 sequence (DNA): TGTGCCAGCAGGCCTCCGGGCCTAGGGGCCTACGAGCAGTACTTC. Translating gives CASRPPGLGAYEQYF.

This clonotype was observed a few times. V and J are TRBV10-3 and TRBJ1-5; the D gene is possibly TRBD1 (6 bases). The germline V gene has CDR1 ENHRY and CDR2 SYGVKD. The length of the CDR3 is 14 residues. Trimming pared 10 bases from V and 7 bases from J, leaving 20 bases between. The CDR3 sequence: CATRGGGPQQPQHF. For the CDR3, the DNA is TGTGCCACCCGAGGAGGGGGGCCTCAGCAGCCCCAGCATTTT.

This chain uses TRBV11-2 with TRBJ2-3; maybe TRBD1 (5 bases). Trimming left V 4 bases short and J 0 bases short, with 14 bases between. The CDR3 has 16 amino acids. Germline loops: CDR1 SGHAT, CDR2 FQNNGV. The CDR3, as DNA: TGTGCCAGCAGCTATTGGGGCAGAACTAGCACAGATACGCAGTATTTT. As protein: CASSYWGRTSTDTQYF.

V usage is TRBV27 and J usage is TRBJ1-5, with 7 positions matching TRBD1. CDR3 length equals 14 residues. In germline, CDR1 is MNHEY, CDR2 SMNVEV (reference sequence). V trimming: 6 bases; J trimming: 3 bases; junction bases outside the gene matches: 5. The CDR3 DNA reads as TGTGCCAGCAGCTGGACAGGAACCAATCAGCCCCAGCATTTT. It is translated as CASSWTGTNQPQHF.

This clonotype occurred a few times. The rearrangement joins TRBV28 to TRBJ1-4, with D unresolved. Trimming stripped 5 bases from V and 8 bases from J, with 18 bases between. The germline V gene encodes CDR1 MDHEN and CDR2 SYDVKM. The CDR3 sequence is 15 residues long. DNA for the CDR3: TGTGCCAGCAGTGGCACGGGCCTACAGAAGGAAAAACTGTTTTTT. It codes for CASSGTGLQKEKLFF.

This clonotype was found a few times. The chain employs TRBV12-3 or TRBV12-4 and TRBJ2-7; 8 bases are shared with TRBD2. The CDR3 is made up of 15 amino acids. The J segment lost 5 bases and the V segment lost 6 bases, leaving 12 bases of the junction unmatched. CDR3: CASRETGGKRNEQYF. The DNA of the CDR3 is TGTGCCAGCAGGGAAACGGGGGGGAAGAGGAACGAGCAGTACTTC.